The 28 T cell receptor beta chains in this list originate from one sample, sequenced in a study of human T cells and chemical hapten exposure. TCRdb fed the RACE reads into MiXCR, producing one record per CDR3 protein. Here the sample spans approximately 52,000 distinct CDR3 sequences, 9.5% to 10% being singletons. Regarding time point: pre-sensitization, week 0. Regarding treatment: therapeutic diphenylcyclopropenone sensitization with weekly scalp DPC. Blood, whole and unfractionated, served as the source for total RNA extraction. The sequencing used whole blood, collected in connection with sensitization to the hapten diphenylcyclopropenone (DPC). These receptors all stem from a woman younger than 45 with alopecia areata. Some clones in this sample may be carry-over from other donors' samples.

This clonotype has only a few counts. The chain uses TRBV7-2 and TRBJ1-5; 7 nucleotides match TRBD1. Trimming at V came to 3 bases and at J to 3 bases, leaving 5 bases not matched to a gene. Germline lookup yields CDR1 SGHTA and CDR2 FQGNSA. The CDR3 loop spans 15 amino acids. CDR3 protein: CASSLQGGPNQPQHF. CDR3 bases: TGTGCCAGCAGCTTGCAGGGGGGTCCCAATCAGCCCCAGCATTTT. Full variable domain (rest looked up from reference TRBV7-2 and TRBJ1-5): GAGVSQSPSNKVTEKGKDVELRCDPISGHTALYWYRQSLGQGLEFLIYFQGNSAPDKSGLPSDRFSAERTGGSVSTLTIQRTQQEDSAVYLCASSLQGGPNQPQHFGDGTRLSIL.

This clonotype was found many times. The chain joins TRBV20-1 to TRBJ2-3; the D gene could be TRBD1 or TRBD2 (6 bases each). This CDR3 contains 14 residues. Trimming pared 5 bases from V and 8 bases from J, leaving 20 bases between. Germline V gives CDR1 DFQATT, CDR2 SNEGSKA (reference sequence). The CDR3 reads CSAEDRGTSRTQYF. CDR3 nucleotides: TGCAGTGCTGAGGACAGAGGGACTTCCCGTACGCAGTATTTT.

This clonotype was recorded at least ten times. The chain recombines TRBV28 with TRBJ1-1, with 9 bases identical to TRBD1. CDR3 length equals 13 residues. J was trimmed by 4 bases and V by 7 bases; bases with no gene match: 4. Germline CDR1 and CDR2: MDHEN and SYDVKM. CDR3 sequence reads: CASTRDRVTEAFF. Here the CDR3 DNA reads TGTGCCAGCACCCGGGACAGGGTCACTGAAGCTTTCTTT. The full variable domain, with the rest looked up from reference TRBV28 and TRBJ1-1, is DVKVTQSSRYLVKRTGEKVFLECVQDMDHENMFWYRQDPGLGLRLIYFSYDVKMKEKGDIPEGYSVSREKKERFSLILESASTNQTSMYLCASTRDRVTEAFFGQGTRLTVV.

Ten or more counts support this clonotype. This sequence joins TRBV28 and TRBJ1-5, with D maybe TRBD1 (5 bases). With 2 bases removed from V and 2 bases from J, the gap between germline ends came to 7 bases. Germline V gives CDR1 MDHEN, CDR2 SYDVKM. There are 14 residues in the CDR3. CDR3: CASSLVRGNQPQHF. As DNA, the CDR3 is TGTGCCAGCAGTTTAGTCAGGGGCAATCAGCCCCAGCATTTT.

V is TRBV20-1 and J is TRBJ2-7; D is uncertain. The CDR3 runs 12 residues. CDR1 and CDR2 (germline): DFQATT, SNEGSKA (reference sequence). The V gene lost 3 bases and the J gene lost 2 bases, with 8 bases spanning the gap. The CDR3 DNA is TGCAGTGCTAGGAAGTCAGCCTACGAGCAGTACTTC. Translation gives CSARKSAYEQYF.

This clonotype was detected ten times or more. The chain joins TRBV20-1 to TRBJ2-7; 8 nucleotides agree with TRBD1. CDR1 and CDR2 (germline): DFQATT, SNEGSKA (reference sequence). V shed 2 bases, J shed 5 bases, and the junction held 5 bases outside the gene matches. The CDR3 is 13 amino acids. The CDR3 DNA reads as TGCAGTGCTAGATCAGGGGGCAAGAACGAGCAGTACTTC. It encodes CSARSGGKNEQYF.

This clonotype came up many times. The chain is built from TRBV29-1 and TRBJ1-5; D is uncertain. Germline CDR1 is SQVTM and CDR2 is ANQGSEA. This CDR3 is built from 13 residues. V lost 6 bases to trimming and J lost 5 bases, with 14 bases between them. The DNA for the CDR3 is TGCAGCGTCCTGACACACCGCGATCAGCCCCAGCATTTT. Protein sequence: CSVLTHRDQPQHF.

In this sample, this clonotype turned up many times. The rearrangement links TRBV12-3 or TRBV12-4 to TRBJ2-2; D possibly matches TRBD1 or TRBD2 (5 bases each). The CDR3 is 15 residues long. The V and J ends lost 8 bases and 4 bases respectively, with 17 bases between them. The CDR3 DNA reads as TGTGCCAGCCCTCCCCGGGACGTAAGCACCGGGGAGCTGTTTTTT. Amino acid sequence: CASPPRDVSTGELFF.

CDR3 amino acids: CASSLGQGPATEKLFF. In nucleotides, the CDR3 is TGCGCCAGCAGCTTGGGACAGGGACCAGCAACTGAAAAACTGTTTTTT. The V call is TRBV5-1, the J call TRBJ1-4; 7 positions match TRBD1. CDR1 and CDR2 from the germline V gene are SGHRS and YFSETQ. The CDR3 has 16 residues. V shed 0 bases and J 7 bases; nucleotides not matched to a gene: 9.

The table lists this clonotype with a few counts. This chain connects TRBV30 to TRBJ2-7, with 9 bases lining up with TRBD1. The CDR3 extends over 15 amino acids. V lost 5 bases to trimming and J lost 9 bases; unmatched junction nucleotides: 17. The germline V gene encodes CDR1 GTSNPN and CDR2 SVGIG (reference sequence). The CDR3 coding sequence is TGTGCCTGGGGACTTTCCGGGACAGGGAAAAGCATGCAGTACTTC. Translation gives CAWGLSGTGKSMQYF.

The chain recombines TRBV18 with TRBJ2-7; either TRBD1 or TRBD2 may supply D (6 bases each). This CDR3 region has 14 residues. V was shortened by 0 bases and J by 5 bases, with 11 bases between the two germline ends. CDR1 is KGHSH and CDR2 is LQKENI in the germline V gene. CDR3 coding DNA: TGTGCCAGCTCACCACCGGGGGGCGGAAACGAGCAGTACTTC. Translated: CASSPPGGGNEQYF.

J is TRBJ2-4 and V is TRBV5-1; perhaps TRBD1 as D (6 bases). The V gene's germline CDR1 is SGHRS and CDR2 YFSETQ. The CDR3 has 14 amino acids. Trimming stripped 3 bases from V and 8 bases from J, with 15 bases between. The CDR3 nucleotides read TGCGCCAGCAGCTCTGGGGGCGTCCGGGACATTCAGTACTTC. Its translation is CASSSGGVRDIQYF.

V and J are TRBV6-6 and TRBJ1-3, with 7 bases identical to TRBD1. Losses at the gene ends were 6 bases for V and 0 bases for J; bases not matched to a gene: 8. The CDR3 consists of 16 residues. The germline V gene encodes CDR1 MNHNY and CDR2 SVGAGI (reference sequence). As DNA, the CDR3 is TGTGCCAGCAGCAAGGGGGCTTTCGACTCTGGAAACACCATATATTTT. Translation: CASSKGAFDSGNTIYF.

Notes on this clonotype: One end of the junction does not line up with germline, which may come from a read error. The rearrangement uses TRBV7-8 and TRBJ2-5; D is perhaps TRBD1 (6 bases). Germline V gene data show CDR1 as SGHVS and CDR2 as FQNEAQ. This CDR3 has 14 amino acids. The CDR3 DNA follows: TGTGCCAGCAGCTTAACAGGGTACCCCAAGACCAAGTACTTC. Amino acids: CASSLTGYPKTKYF.

The rearrangement links TRBV5-6 to TRBJ2-1; 7 bases are a match to TRBD1. CDR3 length: 13 amino acids. Germline V CDR1 and CDR2: SGHDT, YYEEEE. Losses at the gene ends were 4 bases for V and 7 bases for J; bases not matched to a gene: 5. The CDR3 region is CASSRDSSNEQFF. As DNA, the CDR3 is TGTGCCAGCAGCCGGGACAGCTCTAATGAGCAGTTCTTC.

This clonotype occurred many times. The gene calls are TRBV18 and TRBJ1-5; 9 bases line up with TRBD1. The germline V gene encodes CDR1 KGHSH and CDR2 LQKENI. V lost 2 bases to trimming and J lost 11 bases; unmatched junction nucleotides: 10. The CDR3 sequence is 15 residues long. In DNA form, the CDR3 reads TGTGCCAGCTCACCAGGGACAGGGCTCCCTTGGGCCCAGCATTTT. Protein sequence: CASSPGTGLPWAQHF.

The chain combines TRBV6-6 with TRBJ2-3; TRBD2 aligns across 9 bases. The germline gives CDR1 MNHNY, CDR2 SVGAGI (reference sequence). After removal of 0 bases from V and 0 bases from J, the junction contained 10 bases not matched to a gene. This CDR3 is 19 amino acids long. CDR3 amino acids: CASSYSALAGLISTDTQYF. In DNA form, the CDR3 reads TGTGCCAGCAGTTACTCGGCGCTAGCGGGGCTGATTAGCACAGATACGCAGTATTTT.

The rearrangement uses TRBV7-8 and TRBJ1-6, with TRBD1 as a possible D gene (5 bases). CDR1 is SGHVS, CDR2 FQNEAQ, per germline. The CDR3 consists of 17 residues. V was shortened by 2 bases and J by 10 bases, with 21 bases between the two germline ends. CDR3 DNA sequence: TGTGCCAGCAGCTTATTGGGACTGGAAATTGGAACCTCACCCCTCCACTTT. This gives the protein CASSLLGLEIGTSPLHF.

This clonotype was found a few times. The rearrangement uses TRBV9 and TRBJ2-2, with TRBD1 matching 9 bases. Germline V CDR1 and CDR2: SGDLS, YYNGEE. This CDR3 has 15 amino acids. V shed 0 bases, J shed 4 bases, and the junction held 1 base outside the gene matches. CDR3 sequence: CASSVVDRGTGELFF. The CDR3 nucleotides are TGTGCCAGCAGCGTAGTGGACAGGGGCACCGGGGAGCTGTTTTTT.

This clonotype came up a few times. The chain is built from TRBV6-1 and TRBJ1-1; a possible D gene is TRBD1 (5 bases). CDR1 MNHNS and CDR2 SASEGT come from the germline V gene. Trimming removed 6 bases at V and 3 bases at J, with 14 bases between. This CDR3 contains 14 residues. CDR3 loop: CASRRTLADTEAFF. The CDR3 DNA is TGTGCCAGCAGAAGGACATTGGCGGACACTGAAGCTTTCTTT.

This clonotype was found many times. The chain is built from TRBV25-1 and TRBJ1-1; the D is unclear. This CDR3 spans 15 amino acids. Germline V gene sequence: CDR1 MGHDK, CDR2 SYGVNS. V lost 7 bases and J 1 base, leaving 16 bases between the germline ends. This CDR3 reads CASTVRRPKNTEAFF. CDR3 DNA sequence: TGTGCCAGCACCGTCAGAAGACCAAAGAACACTGAAGCTTTCTTT. Based on the CDR3 plus reference TRBV25-1 and TRBJ1-1, the full variable domain is EADIYQTPRYLVIGTGKKITLECSQTMGHDKMYWYQQDPGMELHLIHYSYGVNSTEKGDLSSESTVSRIRTEHFPLTLESARPSHTSQYLCASTVRRPKNTEAFFGQGTRLTVV.

This clonotype was counted only a few times. The chain is built from TRBV6-1 and TRBJ2-2; D is possibly TRBD2 (6 bases). This CDR3 has 15 residues. The V end was cut by 6 bases, the J end by 1 base, with 12 bases between. Germline-derived CDR1 and CDR2 are MNHNS and SASEGT. CDR3 coding DNA: TGTGCCAGCAGGCGGGACGTGGAGAACACCGGGGAGCTGTTTTTT. It encodes CASRRDVENTGELFF.

In this sample, this clonotype turned up many times. This CDR3 is CASSQDYLNTEAFF. CDR3 in DNA: TGTGCCAGCAGCCAAGACTATTTGAACACTGAAGCTTTCTTT. The rearrangement uses TRBV3-1 and TRBJ1-1; D call uncertain. Looked up from germline, CDR1 is LGHDT and CDR2 is YNNKEL (reference sequence). The CDR3 sequence is 14 residues long. V was clipped by 0 bases and J by 0 bases, with 5 bases between them.

CDR3 in DNA: TGTGCCAGCCGATTTGGGGCTTCTAGCTATGGCTACACCTTC. This gives the protein CASRFGASSYGYTF. This chain links TRBV7-2 with TRBJ1-2; D might be TRBD1 (5 bases). Germline V gene sequence: CDR1 SGHTA, CDR2 FQGNSA. This CDR3 is 14 amino acids long. V lost 8 bases and J 4 bases, leaving 17 bases between the germline ends.

This clonotype was observed a handful of times. J is TRBJ2-5 and V is TRBV5-5; the D gene is possibly TRBD1 (5 bases). CDR1 and CDR2 from the germline V gene are SGHKS and YYEKEE (reference sequence). V dropped 0 bases and J dropped 3 bases, with 12 bases sitting between them. The CDR3 has 15 residues. The CDR3 loop reads CASSLAWAGKETQYF. CDR3 sequence (DNA): TGTGCCAGCAGCTTGGCGTGGGCAGGGAAAGAGACCCAGTACTTC.

This clonotype was counted at least ten times. The genes are TRBV20-1 and TRBJ2-5; 11 nucleotides match TRBD1. CDR1 and CDR2 from the germline V gene are DFQATT and SNEGSKA (reference sequence). The CDR3 is 12 amino acids. The CDR3 region has the DNA TGCAGCGGGACAGGGGGAGAGAAGACCCAGTACTTC. Translated: CSGTGGEKTQYF.

The rearrangement joins TRBV6-5 to TRBJ1-6; D is perhaps TRBD1 (6 bases). Looked up from germline, CDR1 is MNHEY and CDR2 is SVGAGI. There are 17 residues in the CDR3. The V end lost 2 bases, the J end lost 7 bases, and 18 bases lay between the germline ends. CDR3 protein: CASSYGTRGAWNSPLHF. In nucleotides, the CDR3 is TGTGCCAGCAGTTACGGGACAAGGGGGGCTTGGAATTCACCCCTCCACTTT.

The table lists this clonotype with a few counts. The chain has TRBV6-6 and TRBJ1-5; TRBD1 might be the D (5 bases). CDR1 MNHNY and CDR2 SVGAGI come from the germline V gene (reference sequence). Trimming took off 7 bases at V and 5 bases at J, with 15 bases between the two ends. CDR3 length: 14 amino acids. CDR3 sequence: CASTQRGGDQPQHF. The CDR3 DNA reads TGTGCCAGCACCCAGCGGGGGGGAGATCAGCCCCAGCATTTT.